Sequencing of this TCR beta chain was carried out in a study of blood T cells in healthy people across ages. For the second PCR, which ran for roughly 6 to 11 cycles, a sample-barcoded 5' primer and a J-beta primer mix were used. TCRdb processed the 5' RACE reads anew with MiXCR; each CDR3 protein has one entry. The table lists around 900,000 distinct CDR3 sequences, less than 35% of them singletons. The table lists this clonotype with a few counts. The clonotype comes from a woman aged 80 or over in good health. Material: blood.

This CDR3 is CASSPEGRLEQYF. The CDR3 nucleotides are TGTGCCAGCAGTCCCGAGGGCCGGTTAGAGCAGTACTTC. The J gene is TRBJ2-7, the V gene TRBV6-6, with D perhaps matching TRBD2 (5 bases). Trimming took 5 bases from V and 7 from J, leaving 15 bases between them. The germline gives CDR1 MNHNY, CDR2 SVGAGI (reference sequence). CDR3 length: 13 amino acids.